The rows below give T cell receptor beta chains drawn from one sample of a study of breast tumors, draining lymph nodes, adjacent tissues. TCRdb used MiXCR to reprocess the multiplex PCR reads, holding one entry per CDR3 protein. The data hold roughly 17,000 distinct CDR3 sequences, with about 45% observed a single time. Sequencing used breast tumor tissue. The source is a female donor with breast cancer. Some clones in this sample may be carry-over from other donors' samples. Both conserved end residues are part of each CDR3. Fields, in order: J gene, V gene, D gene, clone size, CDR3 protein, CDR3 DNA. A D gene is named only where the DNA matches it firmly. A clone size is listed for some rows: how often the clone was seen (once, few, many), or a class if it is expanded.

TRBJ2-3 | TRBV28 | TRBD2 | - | CASSFRLASATDTQYF | TGTGCCAGCAGTTTCCGACTAGCAAGTGCCACAGATACGCAGTATTTT
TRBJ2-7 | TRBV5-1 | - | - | CASRLRSTAVAYEQYF | TGCGCCAGCAGGCTACGGAGCACAGCGGTTGCCTACGAGCAGTACTTC
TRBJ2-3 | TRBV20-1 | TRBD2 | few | CSAMGLAGVSDTQYF | TGCAGTGCTATGGGACTAGCGGGGGTTTCAGATACGCAGTATTTT
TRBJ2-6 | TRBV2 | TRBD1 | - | CASRGTGSSGANVLTF | TGTGCCAGCAGGGGGACAGGGAGCTCTGGGGCCAACGTCCTGACTTTC
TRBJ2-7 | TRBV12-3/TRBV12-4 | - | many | CASWRTNSYEQYF | TGTGCCAGTTGGAGGACGAACTCCTACGAGCAGTACTTC
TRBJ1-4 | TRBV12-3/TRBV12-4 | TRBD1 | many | CASSLRTGVEKLFF | TGTGCCAGCAGTCTTAGGACAGGGGTTGAAAAACTGTTTTTT
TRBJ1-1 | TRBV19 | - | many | CASKLRNTEAFF | TGTGCCAGTAAACTTCGGAACACTGAAGCTTTCTTT
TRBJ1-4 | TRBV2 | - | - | CASSGGHLNEKLFF | TGTGCCAGCAGTGGTGGACACCTTAATGAAAAACTGTTTTTT
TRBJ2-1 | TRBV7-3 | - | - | CASSLRSLRSSYNEQFF | TGTGCCAGCAGCTTAAGGTCTTTGCGGAGCTCCTACAATGAGCAGTTCTTC
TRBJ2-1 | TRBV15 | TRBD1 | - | CATSSWDRGYNEQFF | TGTGCCACCAGCTCATGGGACAGGGGTTACAATGAGCAGTTCTTC
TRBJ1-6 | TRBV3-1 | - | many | CASSQDLNLGNGLFSPLHF | TGTGCCAGCAGCCAAGATTTAAATCTAGGGAACGGCCTATTTTCACCCCTCCACTTT
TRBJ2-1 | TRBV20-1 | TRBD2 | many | CSAQTSGKVNNEQFF | TGCAGTGCTCAGACTAGCGGGAAGGTAAACAATGAGCAGTTCTTC
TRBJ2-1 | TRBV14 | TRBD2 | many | CASSHPSGLAGVVYNEQFF | TGTGCCAGCAGCCACCCATCCGGACTAGCGGGAGTGGTCTACAATGAGCAGTTCTTC
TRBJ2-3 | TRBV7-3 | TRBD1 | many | CASSLQGTGQWADTQYF | TGTGCCAGCAGCTTACAAGGGACAGGGCAGTGGGCAGATACGCAGTATTTT
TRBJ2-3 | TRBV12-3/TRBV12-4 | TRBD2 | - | CASSGGLARDTQYF | TGTGCCAGCAGCGGGGGACTAGCGCGGGATACGCAGTATTTT
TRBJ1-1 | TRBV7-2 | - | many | CASSWTMNTEAFF | TGTGCCAGCAGTTGGACCATGAACACTGAAGCTTTCTTT
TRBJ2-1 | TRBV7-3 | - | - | CASSFYICSAPLSDYSYNEQFF | -
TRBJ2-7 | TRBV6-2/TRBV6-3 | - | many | CASSQGGADSSYEQYF | TGTGCCAGCAGTCAGGGGGGAGCGGACAGCTCCTACGAGCAGTACTTC
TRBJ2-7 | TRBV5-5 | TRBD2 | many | CASTSTPGTSSYEQYF | TGTGCCAGCACCTCCACGCCCGGGACTAGCAGCTACGAGCAGTACTTC
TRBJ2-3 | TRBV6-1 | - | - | CATGATSSLGAGQFSDTQYF | TGTGCCACCGGGGCCACTAGCAGCTTAGGAGCGGGACAATTTTCAGATACGCAGTATTTT
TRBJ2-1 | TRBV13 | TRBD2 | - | CASSVFETGTSGGYNEQFF | TGTGCCAGCAGTGTGTTTGAAACCGGGACTAGCGGGGGCTACAATGAGCAGTTCTTC
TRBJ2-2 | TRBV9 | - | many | CASSVDVGELFF | TGTGCCAGCAGCGTTGATGTCGGGGAGCTGTTTTTT
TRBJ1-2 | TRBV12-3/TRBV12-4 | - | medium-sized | CASSLTNYGYTF | TGTGCCAGCAGTTTGACTAACTATGGCTACACCTTC
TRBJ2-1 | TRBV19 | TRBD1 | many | CASSGRTGFVANEQFF | TGTGCCAGTAGCGGAAGGACAGGTTTTGTAGCCAATGAGCAGTTCTTC
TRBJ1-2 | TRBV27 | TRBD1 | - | CASSPSGQVRNYGYTF | TGTGCCAGCAGCCCAAGCGGACAGGTTCGTAACTATGGCTACACCTTC
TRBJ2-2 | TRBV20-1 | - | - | CSARTSAGQAGELFF | TGCAGTGCTCGGACTAGCGCGGGACAGGCCGGGGAGCTGTTTTTT
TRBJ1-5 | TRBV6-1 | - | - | CASSQGGGKGNQPQHF | TGTGCCAGCAGTCAAGGCGGAGGGAAGGGCAATCAGCCCCAGCATTTT
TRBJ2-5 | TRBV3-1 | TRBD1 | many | CASKPTGRSQETQYF | TGTGCCAGTAAGCCGACAGGGCGATCCCAAGAGACCCAGTACTTC
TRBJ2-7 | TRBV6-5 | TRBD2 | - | CASRPSSGLAGSYEQYF | TGTGCCAGCAGGCCTTCCTCAGGGCTAGCGGGATCCTACGAGCAGTACTTC
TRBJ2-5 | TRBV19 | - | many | CASSLRSGSQETQYF | TGTGCCAGTAGTCTTCGGTCGGGATCACAAGAGACCCAGTACTTC
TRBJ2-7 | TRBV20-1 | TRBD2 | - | CSARDTAGGLYEQYF | TGCAGTGCTAGAGATACAGCGGGAGGGCTCTACGAGCAGTACTTC
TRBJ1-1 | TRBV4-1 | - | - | CASSWGNTEAFF | TGCGCCAGCAGTTGGGGTAATACTGAAGCTTTCTTT
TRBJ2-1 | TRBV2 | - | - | CASTGPTYNEQFF | TGTGCCAGCACGGGACCAACTTACAATGAGCAGTTCTTC
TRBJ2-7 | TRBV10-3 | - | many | CATLGTLAYEQYF | TGTGCCACCCTCGGGACCCTTGCCTACGAGCAGTACTTC
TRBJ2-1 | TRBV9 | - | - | CASSIYLCSTTVRGTNEQFF | -
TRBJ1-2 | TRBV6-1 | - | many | CASSEFAAPRGGYTF | TGTGCCAGCAGTGAATTTGCGGCACCACGCGGTGGCTACACCTTC
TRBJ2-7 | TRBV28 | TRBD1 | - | CASSTQTGNEQYF | TGTGCCAGCAGTACCCAGACAGGGAACGAGCAGTACTTC
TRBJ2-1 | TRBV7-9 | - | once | CASSFYICSAARSGSLNEQFF | -
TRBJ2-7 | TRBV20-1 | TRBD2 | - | CSARTSGYGQYF | TGCAGTGCTAGGACTAGCGGGTACGGGCAGTACTTC
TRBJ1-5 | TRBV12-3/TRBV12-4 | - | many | CASSLALGEGNQPQHF | TGTGCCAGCAGTTTAGCGCTCGGGGAAGGCAATCAGCCCCAGCATTTT